This T cell receptor (beta chain) was observed in a study of regulatory and conventional T cells in RAG deficiency. Study observations and caveats: In Omenn syndrome, Treg and Tconv repertoires overlapped >75%. Compared with controls, unique Treg TCR beta sequences dropped approximately 100-fold in Omenn syndrome and CID/AS. Shannon entropy was markedly lower and Simpson indices higher in RAG-deficient patients than control T-cell subsets. In Omenn syndrome, sorted "Tregs" may be peripherally activated cells.

For this clone: Its antigen is currently unknown.

Clones were read by immunoSEQ multiplex PCR, and TCRdb kept only the in-frame ones, dropping some. The sample includes about 20,000 clones, 80% to 90% of them seen just once. Regulatory T cells were sorted from blood as CD4+ CD25-high CD127-low cells. The V segment lost 0 bases and the J segment 2 bases; nucleotides outside the gene matches: 2. The germline V gene has CDR1 LNHNV and CDR2 YYDKDF (reference sequence). The CDR3 spans 16 residues. The sample also formed part of further work on regulatory T cells. This second study says: The primer mix had 52 TRBV and 13 TRBJ primers.

The sequence derives from a human donor in good health. This chain links TRBV15 with TRBJ2-1, with TRBD1 matching 9 bases. Input material: Tregs sorted from blood. CDR3 amino acids: CATSREGQGPYNEQFF. CDR3 sequence (DNA): TGTGCCACCAGCAGAGAGGGACAGGGCCCCTACAATGAGCAGTTCTTC.